These 23 T cell receptor beta chains share one sample of origin, sequenced in a study of Tregs in tolerant kidney transplant recipients. Sequencing used immunoSEQ multiplex PCR; TCRdb keeps in-frame clones, though not all of them. The sample totals some 5,800 clones. Recipients received nonmyeloablative bone marrow transplants from related graft donors, with transient mixed chimerism. The source material was CD8+ T cells from blood (PBMCs), sampled 12 months after the transplant. These receptor sequences come from a human patient who received a combined kidney and bone marrow transplant. Among the T cells, some may be from the graft donor.

To note about this clone: The read halts 3 residues ahead of the CDR3 end, with the missing end drawn from the germline J gene. V and J are TRBV23-1 and TRBJ1-1, with D perhaps matching TRBD1 (5 bases). TRBV23-1 is assigned to the ORF class and has an uncertain function. Trimming pared 5 bases from V and 5 bases from J, leaving 21 bases between. This CDR3 comprises 16 residues. The CDR3 loop reads CASSRNSNPRGTEAFF. The DNA read from the CDR3 is TGCGCCAGCAGTAGGAACAGTAACCCACGGGGGACTGAA.

Worth noting for this clone: The DNA ends 3 residues before the CDR3 does, and the rest of the CDR3 is filled in from the germline J gene. The chain joins TRBV5-1 to TRBJ2-1; perhaps D is TRBD1 or TRBD2 (6 bases each). CDR1 is SGHRS, CDR2 YFSETQ, per germline. Between the trimmed V and J ends, which lost 6 bases and 7 bases, there was a span of 14 bases. This CDR3 has 13 residues. CDR3 protein: CASTPGGGNEQFF. The sequenced CDR3 bases are TGCGCCAGCACCCCCGGAGGGGGAAATGAG.

As regards this clone: The read comes to an end 3 residues before the CDR3 does, leaving the germline J gene to fill in the end. The V gene is TRBV19, the J gene TRBJ1-6; D gene uncertain. CDR1 LNHDA and CDR2 SQIVND come from the germline V gene (reference sequence). The CDR3 has 18 amino acids. V was cut by 3 bases and J by 5 bases, with 20 bases left in between. CDR3 amino acids: CASSMGTAPSADNSPLHF. The sequenced CDR3 bases are TGTGCCAGTAGTATGGGTACAGCCCCTTCTGCCGATAATTCACCC.

A word on this clone: The read stops 3 residues short of the end of the CDR3; the missing end is completed from the germline J gene. The chain is built from TRBV13 and TRBJ2-3; D is unresolved. Between the trimmed V and J ends, which lost 8 bases and 0 bases, there was a span of 18 bases. The CDR3 consists of 16 residues. Per germline, CDR1 PRHDT and CDR2 FYEKMQ (reference sequence). The CDR3 sequence: CASYLLSEGSTDTQYF. Incomplete CDR3 DNA: TGTGCCAGCTACCTTCTGTCAGAAGGGAGCACAGATACG. Full variable domain (remainder filled in from reference TRBV13 and TRBJ2-3): AAGVIQSPRHLIKEKRETATLKCYPIPRHDTVYWYQQGPGQDPQFLISFYEKMQSDKGSIPDRFSAQQFSDYHSELNMSSLELGDSALYFCASYLLSEGSTDTQYFGPGTRLTVL.

The CDR3 loop is CASSLVRGGHEQFF. Incomplete CDR3 DNA: TGTGCCAGCAGCCTTGTTCGGGGGGGTCATGAG. The rearrangement uses TRBV3-1 (or the pseudogene TRBV3-2) and TRBJ2-1; the match to TRBD2 covers 8 bases. The read halts 3 residues ahead of the CDR3 end, with the missing end drawn from the germline J gene. In germline, CDR1 is LGHDT, CDR2 YNNKEL (reference sequence). Trimming at V came to 4 bases and at J to 8 bases, leaving 7 bases not matched to a gene. The CDR3 totals 14 residues.

With respect to this clone: The read ends 3 residues shy of where the CDR3 ends; the end is completed using the germline J gene. This chain uses TRBV19 with TRBJ2-1, with a possible D match to TRBD1 (5 bases). CDR3 length: 13 amino acids. V lost 4 bases to trimming and J lost 4 bases, with 8 bases between them. CDR1 is LNHDA and CDR2 is SQIVND in the germline V gene (reference sequence). The CDR3 is CASSTAGYNEQFF. The CDR3 DNA, read in part, is TGTGCCAGTAGTACCGCAGGGTACAATGAG.

As for this clone: The read gets to within 3 residues of the CDR3 end, and the germline J gene fills in the rest. The gene calls are TRBV9 and TRBJ2-7; 10 nucleotides agree with TRBD1. V lost 2 bases, J lost 2 bases, and 7 bases stayed unmatched. The germline gives CDR1 SGDLS, CDR2 YYNGEE. This CDR3 has 16 amino acids. The CDR3 spells CASSVDRGQPPYEQYF. CDR3 bases read: TGTGCCAGCAGCGTCGACAGGGGGCAGCCCCCCTACGAG.

The CDR3 reads CASSQTGDLDQPQHF. The sequenced part of the CDR3 DNA is TGCGCCAGCAGCCAGACAGGAGATCTCGATCAGCCC. The chain links TRBV5-1 to TRBJ1-5; possible D gene TRBD1, 6 bases. The read stops 3 residues short of the end of the CDR3; the missing end is completed from the germline J gene. Trimming took off 4 bases at V and 5 bases at J, with 16 bases between the two ends. Germline V lookup: CDR1 SGHRS, CDR2 YFSETQ. The CDR3 runs 15 residues. Full variable domain (outside the CDR3, taken from reference TRBV5-1 and TRBJ1-5): KAGVTQTPRYLIKTRGQQVTLSCSPISGHRSVSWYQQTPGQGLQFLFEYFSETQRNKGNFPGRFSGRQFSNSRSEMNVSTLELGDSALYLCASSQTGDLDQPQHFGDGTRLSIL.

Points on this clone: The read finishes 3 residues shy of the CDR3 end, and the germline J gene is used to complete it. This rearrangement joins TRBV9 to TRBJ1-1; D possibly corresponds to TRBD1 (5 bases). Germline V CDR1 and CDR2: SGDLS, YYNGEE. V was shortened by 3 bases and J by 5 bases, with 11 bases between the two germline ends. The CDR3 sequence is 13 residues long. The CDR3 is CASSAGRGTEAFF. The sequenced CDR3 bases are TGTGCCAGCAGCGCCGGGCGGGGGACTGAA.

Points on this clone: The read comes to an end 3 residues before the CDR3 does, leaving the germline J gene to fill in the end. V and J are TRBV5-1 and TRBJ2-1, with 7 bases lining up with TRBD2. J lost 2 bases, V lost 4 bases, and 18 bases had no gene match. This CDR3 contains 19 residues. Germline CDR1 SGHRS, CDR2 YFSETQ. CDR3 DNA, as far as it was read: TGCGCCAGCAGCCTACCCGGGCTAGCGGAGAAGGGCACCTACAATGAG. Encoded protein: CASSLPGLAEKGTYNE. The whole CDR3 sequence reads CASSLPGLAEKGTYNEQFF.

For this clone: The read ends 3 residues early relative to the CDR3; the germline J gene fills the gap. V and J are TRBV28 and TRBJ2-5; 8 bases align to TRBD1. The junction had 0 bases not matched to a gene; V was cut back by 3 bases and J by 3 bases. The CDR3 contains 13 residues. The germline gives CDR1 MDHEN, CDR2 SYDVKM. The CDR3 loop is CASSLDREETQYF. The sequenced CDR3 bases are TGTGCCAGCAGTTTGGACAGGGAAGAGACC. Full variable domain (outside the CDR3, taken from reference TRBV28 and TRBJ2-5): DVKVTQSSRYLVKRTGEKVFLECVQDMDHENMFWYRQDPGLGLRLIYFSYDVKMKEKGDIPEGYSVSREKKERFSLILESASTNQTSMYLCASSLDREETQYFGPGTRLLVL.

With respect to this clone: With the read ending 3 residues before the CDR3 end, the germline J gene is used to fill in that end. The rearrangement links TRBV20-1 to TRBJ2-7; TRBD2 might be the D (6 bases). This CDR3 has 14 amino acids. Germline V CDR1 and CDR2: DFQATT, SNEGSKA (reference sequence). Trimming left V 0 bases short and J 2 bases short, with 11 bases between. CDR3 amino acids: CSARDLEGAYEQYF. Partial CDR3 DNA: TGCAGTGCTAGAGACCTGGAGGGCGCCTACGAG.

As for this clone: Coverage ceases 3 residues before the CDR3 finishes, and the germline J gene fills in the end. The chain carries TRBV19 and TRBJ2-3, with 7 bases lining up with TRBD2. CDR1 and CDR2 (germline): LNHDA, SQIVND (reference sequence). V shed 0 bases, J shed 2 bases, and the junction held 5 bases outside the gene matches. This CDR3 has 16 residues. CDR3 region: CASSIDLADFTDTQYF. The sequenced part of the CDR3 DNA is TGTGCCAGTAGTATAGATCTAGCGGATTTCACAGATACG.

About this clone itself: The missing CDR3 end, 3 residues past where the read stops, is filled in from the germline J gene. The chain joins TRBV10-3 to TRBJ2-3; TRBD2 matches 7 bases. The CDR3 has 12 amino acids. Germline trimming cut 7 bases from V and 8 bases from J; bases unmatched to any gene: 6. Germline V lookup: CDR1 ENHRY, CDR2 SYGVKD. The CDR3 sequence is CAIMVAGATQYF. The sequenced part of the CDR3 DNA is TGTGCCATCATGGTGGCGGGAGCTACG.

About this clone itself: The sequenced fragment ends 3 residues before the CDR3 boundary, so the rest is inferred from the germline J gene. The chain carries TRBV19 and TRBJ1-1; D remains unclear. The CDR3 consists of 15 residues. The V and J ends lost 3 bases and 1 base respectively, with 12 bases between them. Germline V gives CDR1 LNHDA, CDR2 SQIVND (reference sequence). The CDR3 here is CASSMMADTNTEAFF. CDR3 bases read: TGTGCCAGTAGTATGATGGCAGATACGAACACTGAA.

As concerns this clone: Read coverage stops 3 residues before the CDR3 terminus; the germline J gene supplies the remainder. The V and J genes are TRBV2 and TRBJ2-7, with 12 positions matching TRBD1. CDR3 length equals 14 residues. J was trimmed by 5 bases and V by 7 bases; bases with no gene match: 6. Looked up from germline, CDR1 is SNHLY and CDR2 is FYNNEI. CDR3 bases read: TGTGCCAGCACTCCTGGGACAGGGGGCGACGAG. This encodes CASTPGTGGDE. The full CDR3 reads CASTPGTGGDEQYF.

This clone is identified as medium-sized from frequency. The read terminates 3 residues ahead of where the CDR3 ends, so the germline J gene completes it. The chain combines TRBV28 with TRBJ2-2; TRBD1 might be the D (6 bases). Germline V gene data show CDR1 as MDHEN and CDR2 as SYDVKM. Trimming left V 6 bases short and J 6 bases short, with 20 bases between. The CDR3 consists of 16 residues. CDR3 DNA, as far as it was read: TGTGCCAGCAGGGCAACAGGGTTGTCCTTTTCCGGGGAG. This codes for CASRATGLSFSGE. The entire CDR3 is CASRATGLSFSGELFF.

About this clone itself: The read is 3 residues too short to cover the CDR3 end, so that end is filled in from the germline J gene. V and J are TRBV30 and TRBJ2-1, with D perhaps TRBD2 (7 bases). V lost 5 bases, J lost 8 bases, and 16 bases lay in between. This CDR3 has 13 amino acids. Germline V lookup: CDR1 GTSNPN, CDR2 SVGIG (reference sequence). CDR3 DNA, as far as it was read: TGTGCCTGGGGGAGGGACACAGACTATGAG. This gives the protein CAWGRDTDYE. The whole CDR3 reads CAWGRDTDYEQFF.

Points on this clone: Read coverage stops 3 residues before the CDR3 terminus; the germline J gene supplies the remainder. The chain recombines TRBV7-8 with TRBJ2-1; 10 positions match TRBD2. CDR3 length: 16 amino acids. The J segment lost 7 bases and the V segment lost 1 base, leaving 7 bases of the junction unmatched. CDR1 SGHVS and CDR2 FQNEAQ come from the germline V gene. The CDR3 sequence: CASSLEPSGSRNEQFF. The part of the CDR3 DNA that was read is TGTGCCAGCAGCTTAGAACCTAGCGGGAGTAGGAATGAG.

Measured by frequency, this clone is medium-sized. The CDR3 end falls 3 residues outside the read, so it is completed with the germline J gene. The chain uses TRBV20-1 and TRBJ1-4; TRBD1 matches 10 bases. The junction had 8 bases not matched to a gene; V was cut back by 6 bases and J by 7 bases. Germline-derived CDR1 and CDR2 are DFQATT and SNEGSKA (reference sequence). The CDR3 runs 14 residues. CDR3 DNA, as far as it was read: TGCAGTGCAATCCGACAGGGGGCGCGTGAAAAA. Translating it yields CSAIRQGAREK. The entire CDR3 protein reads CSAIRQGAREKLFF.

On this clone itself: The DNA ends 3 residues before the CDR3 does, and the rest of the CDR3 is filled in from the germline J gene. The chain recombines TRBV7-6 with TRBJ1-5; TRBD1 aligns across 8 bases. CDR1 SGHVS and CDR2 FNYEAQ come from the germline V gene. The J segment lost 2 bases and the V segment lost 5 bases, leaving 5 bases of the junction unmatched. The CDR3 extends over 15 amino acids. Here the CDR3 reads CASSETGAGNQPQHF. The sequenced part of the CDR3 DNA is TGTGCCAGCAGCGAGACAGGGGCCGGCAATCAGCCC.

CDR3 bases read: TGTGCCAGCAGCTTAGGGATAGGCGTCGGGACTGAA. Translating gives CASSLGIGVGTE. The CDR3 in full is CASSLGIGVGTEAFF. The chain carries TRBV7-8 and TRBJ1-1; D ambiguous. The read gets to within 3 residues of the CDR3 end, and the germline J gene fills in the rest. The germline CDR1 and CDR2 sequences are SGHVS and FQNEAQ. Trimming removed 1 base from V and 5 bases from J, with 14 bases in between. This CDR3 is built from 15 residues.

Points on this clone: With the read ending 3 residues before the CDR3 end, the germline J gene is used to fill in that end. The gene calls are TRBV12-3 or TRBV12-4 and TRBJ2-1, with a possible D match to TRBD2 (6 bases). The length of the CDR3 is 15 residues. V was clipped by 4 bases and J by 6 bases, with 16 bases between them. The chain's CDR3 is CASSSPRLVPNEQFF. The DNA read from the CDR3 is TGTGCCAGCAGTTCTCCAAGACTAGTCCCCAATGAG.